Given below is one T cell receptor beta chain in context. The antigen it recognizes is unknown. Base qualities were left out, and no much larger clone turns up one base away. The collaborating institutions used their own protocols to collect whole blood in K2EDTA tubes. For TCRbeta analysis, collaborator samples were shipped as frozen whole blood, as isolated PBMCs, or as DNA extracted from either sample type. V is reduced by 9 bases and J by 0 bases, leaving a spacing of 15 bases between them. In the germline V gene, CDR1 corresponds to SNHLY and CDR2 to FYNNEI. From the cysteine up to the phenylalanine, the CDR3 has a length of 14 residues. Solely the CDR3 DNA is kept, with 42 bases framed from the first base. The data belong to a study of blood T cell repertoires in COVID-19 (dated by TCRdb to 2019 to 2021). With respect to the entire study: The collaborator samples originated in the United States, Italy and Spain and spanned the acute and convalescent phases of COVID-19. The prospective study material was composed of cDNA or gDNA derived from T cells, B-cell-depleted T cells, or PBMCs. The dataset comprised deeply sampled blood TCRbeta repertoires from subjects exposed to, actively infected with, or recovered from COVID-19. The repertoires were released in a freely available public database meant as a resource for research on the immune response to SARS-CoV-2. Samples came from the ongoing ImmuneRACE study (first 160 participants) plus 1,254 subjects from 6 global collaborators. Nearly every sample came with metadata listing a de-identified subject ID, COVID-19 status, age in years and sex. HLA class I and class II types, where available, came from metadata supplied by the sample provider rather than from assay-based typing. The investigation overall reported the following: The amount of clinical and demographic metadata varied by source and participant and was provided uncurated.

The immunoSEQ Assay, a bias-controlled multiplex PCR, was used to amplify TCRbeta CDR3 regions from genomic DNA. The paper's processing steps were these. The number of nucleated cells in each sample was estimated by amplification of reference gene primers within the assay. To quantify the absolute abundance of each unique TCRbeta CDR3 rearrangement, sequence reads were collapsed and filtered. For each sample, productive Simpson clonality was calculated as the square root of Simpson's diversity index across productive rearrangements. What TCRdb holds here is the immuneACCESS table cut down to in-frame rearrangements. Part of the clones is not present; checked against another copy, under half of the missing clones reflect an unresolved V gene, and the others are unexplained. V, J and clone size were drawn from that table, and D and trimming were deduced from the DNA. Across this sample there are about 39,000 clones, with approximately 85% seen only once. 3.5% to 5% of the sample rests with the top ten.

The chain employs TRBV2 and TRBJ2-7; the D gene is not confidently resolved. This receptor was taken from a man between 60 and 70 years old with acute or convalescent COVID-19. The sequenced sample was peripheral blood. The nucleotide sequence reads as follows: TGTGCCAGTCACTTCCAACGGAGCTCCTACGAGCAGTACTTC. Its amino acids are CASHFQRSSYEQYF.